One T cell receptor (beta chain) is described in this entry. The assay was immunoSEQ multiplex PCR, and TCRdb's table has in-frame clones only and misses some. The sample has about 190,000 clones; around nine tenths are singletons. This sample is part of a study of blood T cell repertoires in COVID-19. Study overall: Whether acute or convalescent, the COVID-19 samples came from the United States, Italy and Spain. T cells, B-cell-depleted T cells, or PBMCs provided the cDNA or gDNA that served as material.

Germline assignment: CDR1 ENHRY and CDR2 SYGVKD. The CDR3 is 14 residues long. V lost 3 bases and J lost 7, with 12 bases in between. The TCR sequence derives from a human donor in a cohort sampled during active COVID-19. The specimen sequenced was peripheral blood. V and J are TRBV10-3 and TRBJ2-2; perhaps TRBD1 as D (6 bases). The CDR3 loop reads CAISEGQGIGELFF. The CDR3 DNA sequence: TGTGCCATCAGTGAAGGGCAGGGGATCGGGGAGCTGTTTTTT.